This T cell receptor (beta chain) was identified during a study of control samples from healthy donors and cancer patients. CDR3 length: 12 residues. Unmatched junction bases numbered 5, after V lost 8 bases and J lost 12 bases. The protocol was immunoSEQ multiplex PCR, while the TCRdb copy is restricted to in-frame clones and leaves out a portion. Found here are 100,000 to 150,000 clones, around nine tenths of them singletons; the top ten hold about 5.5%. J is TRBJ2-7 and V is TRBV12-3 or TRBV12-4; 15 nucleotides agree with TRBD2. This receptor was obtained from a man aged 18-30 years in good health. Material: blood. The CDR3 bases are TGTGCCAGCCGGACTAGCGGGGGGGCCCGGTACTTC. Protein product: CASRTSGGARYF.